This record concerns one TCR beta chain sequence. The antigen is undetermined. A junction end diverges from the germline sequence, so it may reflect a read error. Libraries were prepared by immunoSEQ multiplex PCR; TCRdb keeps only in-frame clonotypes and omits some of them. The sample comprises about 120,000 clones, less than 90% of which are singletons, and around 30% rests with the top ten. This CDR3 has 13 amino acids. CDR1 is SGHRS, CDR2 YFSETQ, per germline. This specimen comes from a study of T cell responses to AZD1222 COVID-19 vaccine. The overall study: Samples with a second dose at about 4 or about 12 weeks were pooled together. The study, taken as a whole, reports: At 160-218 and 743-854, vaccine-associated CD4 TCRs were dominant, and they spanned spike.

The J gene is TRBJ2-7, the V gene TRBV5-1; a possible D gene is TRBD2 (6 bases). The specimen comprised peripheral blood, sampled on day 0 of AZD1222 vaccination. The sequence came from an adult in good health. In DNA, the CDR3 is TGCGCCAGCAGATTGGTTAGCGGCTACGAGCAGTACTTC. Encoded protein: CASRLVSGYEQYF.